The 30 T cell receptor beta chains reported below all come from one sample, sequenced in a study of control samples from healthy donors and cancer patients (dated by TCRdb to the early 2020s). Library method: the immunoSEQ multiplex PCR assay. In its TCRdb copy, this immuneACCESS table keeps in-frame sequences only and misses some clones. Where compared with another copy, unresolved V genes explain less than half of these, and the others have no known cause. The sample yields about 120,000 clones; approximately 92% were counted once. Of the sample, just under 0.6% falls within the top ten clones. The sample comprised PBMCs. These receptors originate from a man older than 75 with head and neck cancer.

V usage is TRBV5-1 and J usage is TRBJ2-3; 16 bases agree with TRBD2. The V gene's germline CDR1 is SGHRS and CDR2 YFSETQ. V shed 5 bases, J shed 6 bases, and the junction held 12 bases outside the gene matches. This CDR3 has 18 amino acids. CDR3 sequence: CASSFGTSGGARGDTQYF. CDR3 nucleotides: TGCGCCAGCAGTTTCGGGACTAGCGGGGGGGCGAGGGGTGATACGCAGTATTTT.

On this clone: The sample has other DNA sequences that encode this CDR3 too. The rearrangement links TRBV7-8 to TRBJ1-5; no clear D. The V end lost 0 bases, the J end lost 5 bases, and 5 bases lay between the germline ends. CDR1 is SGHVS and CDR2 is FQNEAQ in the germline V gene. This CDR3 has 13 amino acids. The CDR3 DNA sequence: TGTGCCAGCAGCTTAGCAGGGCATCAGCCCCAGCATTTT. Amino acids: CASSLAGHQPQHF. Looking up the rest from reference TRBV7-8 and TRBJ1-5 gives the full variable domain: GAGVSQSPRYKVAKRGQDVALRCDPISGHVSLFWYQQALGQGPEFLTYFQNEAQLDKSGLPSDRFFAERPEGSVSTLKIQRTQQEDSAVYLCASSLAGHQPQHFGDGTRLSIL.

The sample holds one count of this clone. CDR3: CASSLTWRDEDEQFF. The CDR3 DNA sequence: TGTGCCAGCAGCTTAACTTGGAGGGACGAGGATGAGCAGTTCTTC. The genes are TRBV11-2 and TRBJ2-1, with D maybe TRBD2 (6 bases). V was trimmed by 2 bases and J by 8 bases, leaving 16 bases between them. CDR1 and CDR2 from the germline V gene are SGHAT and FQNNGV. The CDR3 loop spans 15 amino acids.

CDR3 sequence: CASSRDNYEQYF. The CDR3 bases are TGTGCCAGCAGCCGGGACAACTACGAGCAGTACTTC. The V call is TRBV5-4, the J call TRBJ2-7; possibly TRBD1 for D (6 bases). CDR3 size: 12 residues. Trimming left V 4 bases short and J 3 bases short, with 8 bases between. The germline V gene has CDR1 SGHNT and CDR2 YYREEE (reference sequence).

This chain's CDR3 is CASRTGGGQPQHF. The CDR3 DNA is TGTGCCAGCAGGACAGGGGGCGGTCAGCCCCAGCATTTT. V and J are TRBV12-3 or TRBV12-4 and TRBJ1-5; 10 positions agree with TRBD1. The V gene end was trimmed by 6 bases and the J gene end by 6 bases; junction bases not matched to a gene: 2. The CDR3 runs 13 residues.

The chain couples TRBV13 to TRBJ2-3, with 9 bases that match TRBD2. J was trimmed by 6 bases and V by 2 bases; bases with no gene match: 6. The CDR3 sequence is 15 residues long. Germline-derived CDR1 and CDR2 are PRHDT and FYEKMQ (reference sequence). The CDR3 DNA follows: TGTGCCAGCAGCTTACGCGGGGGGGCCTCGGATACGCAGTATTTT. Its protein is CASSLRGGASDTQYF.

This sequence joins TRBV7-2 and TRBJ2-7; D tentatively reads TRBD1 or TRBD2 (6 bases each). Germline CDR1 is SGHTA and CDR2 is FQGNSA. The length of the CDR3 is 13 residues. V shed 1 base and J shed 6 bases, with 10 bases lying between them. The CDR3 spells CASSLVGGTEQYF. CDR3 coding DNA: TGTGCCAGCAGCTTAGTCGGGGGCACCGAGCAGTACTTC.

The chain combines TRBV30 with TRBJ1-2, with D tentatively TRBD1 (5 bases). The germline V gene has CDR1 GTSNPN and CDR2 SVGIG (reference sequence). This CDR3 is 14 amino acids long. The V end was cut by 2 bases, the J end by 4 bases, with 14 bases between. The CDR3 nucleotides read TGTGCCTGGAGTAAGGGGCGGGGCGCCTATGGCTACACCTTC. Amino acids: CAWSKGRGAYGYTF.

On this clone itself: At the DNA level, this CDR3 is encoded by other sequences in the same sample as well. The chain is built from TRBV6-1 and TRBJ2-7, with D unclear. Per the germline V gene, CDR1 is MNHNS and CDR2 is SASEGT. Trimming cost V 0 bases and J 2 bases, with 5 bases left between them. The CDR3 is made up of 13 amino acids. The chain's CDR3 is CASSEAGPYEQYF. The CDR3 nucleotides read TGTGCCAGCAGTGAAGCTGGGCCCTACGAGCAGTACTTC.

J is TRBJ2-1 and V is TRBV19, with 8 bases identical to TRBD1. Losses at the gene ends were 4 bases for V and 7 bases for J; bases not matched to a gene: 6. CDR1 and CDR2 from the germline V gene are LNHDA and SQIVND (reference sequence). The CDR3 has 14 residues. The CDR3 DNA reads TGTGCCAGTAGTACCTGGACAGGGAGAAATGAGCAGTTCTTC. Translating it yields CASSTWTGRNEQFF.

V usage is TRBV27 and J usage is TRBJ1-1, with D unresolved. V was trimmed by 5 bases and J by 5 bases, leaving 12 bases between them. Germline V gene lookup returns CDR1 MNHEY and CDR2 SMNVEV (reference sequence). This CDR3 is built from 13 residues. In DNA, the CDR3 is TGTGCCAGCAGTCCGCACTTAGGGACTGAAGCTTTCTTT. Its protein is CASSPHLGTEAFF.

This clone was detected once. The chain carries TRBV30 and TRBJ2-7; D may be TRBD2 (6 bases). V dropped 0 bases and J dropped 2 bases, with 14 bases sitting between them. Per germline, CDR1 GTSNPN and CDR2 SVGIG (reference sequence). This CDR3 region has 15 residues. The CDR3 DNA sequence: TGTGCCTGGAGTGTATACACTAGCAGCCCCTACGAGCAGTACTTC. Translating it yields CAWSVYTSSPYEQYF.

The chain couples TRBV5-6 to TRBJ1-6; D gene uncertain. Trimming removed 0 bases from V and 14 bases from J, with 12 bases in between. Germline CDR1 SGHDT, CDR2 YYEEEE. The CDR3 extends over 13 amino acids. CDR3 amino acids: CASSLALSKSLHF. Written as DNA, the CDR3 is TGTGCCAGCAGCTTGGCCTTAAGCAAGTCCCTCCACTTT.

CDR3 nucleotide sequence: TGTGCCAGCGCCCTTGGCGGCTACTACAATGAGCAGTTCTTC. Its translation: CASALGGYYNEQFF. The rearrangement uses TRBV25-1 and TRBJ2-1; no firm D call. CDR3 size: 14 residues. Per the germline V gene, CDR1 is MGHDK and CDR2 is SYGVNS. Trimming took off 8 bases at V and 3 bases at J, with 14 bases between the two ends. Filled out from reference TRBV25-1 and TRBJ2-1, the complete variable domain reads EADIYQTPRYLVIGTGKKITLECSQTMGHDKMYWYQQDPGMELHLIHYSYGVNSTEKGDLSSESTVSRIRTEHFPLTLESARPSHTSQYLCASALGGYYNEQFFGPGTRLTVL.

The V call is TRBV25-1, the J call TRBJ2-3, with TRBD2 matching 11 bases. The CDR3 is 16 residues long. Germline CDR1 reads MGHDK; CDR2 reads SYGVNS. V was pared by 6 bases and J by 1 base, with 6 bases of the junction left unmatched. CDR3 amino acids: CASSRGLAARTDTQYF. The CDR3, as DNA: TGTGCCAGCAGCCGGGGACTAGCGGCCCGCACAGATACGCAGTATTTT.

This chain links TRBV4-2 with TRBJ2-2; TRBD2 matches at 7 bases. Germline V gene sequence: CDR1 LGHNA, CDR2 YNFKEQ. The J segment lost 4 bases and the V segment lost 3 bases, leaving 8 bases of the junction unmatched. The CDR3 consists of 16 residues. The CDR3 loop reads CASSHATSEITGELFF. The CDR3 region has the DNA TGTGCCAGCAGCCATGCAACTAGCGAGATCACCGGGGAGCTGTTTTTT.

The chain is built from TRBV19 and TRBJ1-2; 7 nucleotides agree with TRBD1. Germline V gene sequence: CDR1 LNHDA, CDR2 SQIVND (reference sequence). The CDR3 is 17 residues long. Trimming took 3 bases from V and 4 from J; bases not matched to a gene: 14. In DNA form, the CDR3 reads TGTGCCAGTAGTATGGGGGACAGCCATAAGGGCCTCTATGGCTACACCTTC. As protein: CASSMGDSHKGLYGYTF.

The chain uses TRBV11-3 and TRBJ2-3; D call uncertain. V gave up 5 bases and J gave up 6 bases, with 15 bases separating them. CDR3 size: 14 residues. Germline assignment: CDR1 SGHNT and CDR2 YENEEA. The DNA for the CDR3 is TGTGCCAGCAGCCCCTTCGACCAGGCGGATACGCAGTATTTT. This encodes CASSPFDQADTQYF. The variable domain in full, with the rest retrieved from reference TRBV11-3 and TRBJ2-3, is EAGVVQSPRYKIIEKKQPVAFWCNPISGHNTLYWYLQNLGQGPELLIRYENEEAVDDSQLPKDRFSAERLKGVDSTLKIQPAELGDSAVYLCASSPFDQADTQYFGPGTRLTVL.

The V call is TRBV20-1, the J call TRBJ2-7, with a weak D call TRBD1 (6 bases). This CDR3 comprises 11 residues. The V end was cut by 5 bases, the J end by 6 bases, with 11 bases between. Germline values: CDR1 DFQATT, CDR2 SNEGSKA (reference sequence). CDR3 coding DNA: TGCAGTGCTCGTACAGGGCTCGAGCAGTACTTC. Protein product: CSARTGLEQYF.

V gene TRBV5-1 combines with J gene TRBJ1-6; D gene unclear. Trimming cost V 0 bases and J 0 bases, with 10 bases left between them. Per the germline V gene, CDR1 is SGHRS and CDR2 is YFSETQ. The CDR3 is 17 residues long. The CDR3 here is CASSLVPQSSYNSPLHF. CDR3 in DNA: TGCGCCAGCAGCTTGGTCCCCCAAAGCTCCTATAATTCACCCCTCCACTTT.

The chain has TRBV7-8 and TRBJ2-7; 7 nucleotides line up with TRBD1. Trimming removed 5 bases from V and 3 bases from J; junction bases left unmatched: 10. The CDR3 is 15 amino acids. CDR1 is SGHVS, CDR2 FQNEAQ, per germline. The chain's CDR3 is CASSPRGPAGYEQYF. CDR3 nucleotide sequence: TGTGCCAGCAGCCCGAGGGGGCCTGCCGGCTACGAGCAGTACTTC.

The chain has TRBV6-4 and TRBJ2-1; D is perhaps TRBD1 or TRBD2 (6 bases each). The germline CDR1 and CDR2 sequences are MRHNA and SNTAGT. Trimming left V 3 bases short and J 6 bases short, with 15 bases between. The CDR3 length is 15 residues. DNA of the CDR3: TGTGCCAGCAGTGAGCGCTCGGGGGCCGCCAATGAGCAGTTCTTC. This sequence encodes CASSERSGAANEQFF.

The genes are TRBV19 and TRBJ2-5; a weak D match, TRBD1 (6 bases). Germline CDR1 LNHDA, CDR2 SQIVND (reference sequence). Trimming left V 11 bases short and J 2 bases short, with 12 bases between. This CDR3 has 12 residues. CDR3 residues: CAASDRQETQYF. The DNA of the CDR3 is TGTGCCGCAAGCGACAGGCAAGAGACCCAGTACTTC.

V gene TRBV10-1 combines with J gene TRBJ1-2, with D maybe TRBD1 (6 bases). The CDR3 has 11 amino acids. The germline gives CDR1 WNHNN, CDR2 SYGVQD (reference sequence). The ends were cut back, 4 bases at V and 8 bases at J, with 8 bases in the middle. DNA of the CDR3: TGCGCCAGCAGTGCGGGGGCCGGCTACACCTTC. Protein: CASSAGAGYTF.

This chain links TRBV12-3 or TRBV12-4 with TRBJ1-1; tentatively, D is TRBD1 (5 bases). The V end was cut by 5 bases, the J end by 4 bases, with 11 bases between. This CDR3 has 13 residues. The CDR3 is CASSTTGATEAFF. CDR3 bases: TGTGCCAGCAGTACCACAGGCGCCACTGAAGCTTTCTTT.

This chain joins TRBV5-4 and TRBJ2-1, with a tentative D call TRBD2 (5 bases). Trimming cost V 2 bases and J 0 bases, with 9 bases left between them. The CDR3 covers 15 residues. Germline-derived CDR1 and CDR2 are SGHNT and YYREEE (reference sequence). The CDR3 region is CASSFPGSSYNEQFF. Written as DNA, the CDR3 is TGTGCCAGCAGCTTTCCTGGGAGCTCCTACAATGAGCAGTTCTTC. Combining the CDR3 with reference TRBV5-4 and TRBJ2-1 gives the whole variable domain ETGVTQSPTHLIKTRGQQVTLRCSSQSGHNTVSWYQQALGQGPQFIFQYYREEENGRGNFPPRFSGLQFPNYSSELNVNALELDDSALYLCASSFPGSSYNEQFFGPGTRLTVL.

V gene TRBV6-5 combines with J gene TRBJ2-2; TRBD1 matches 7 bases. The ends lost 7 bases at V and 4 bases at J; junction bases unmatched: 3. The CDR3 covers 13 residues. Germline V gene sequence: CDR1 MNHEY, CDR2 SVGAGI. This chain's CDR3 is CASTRQGTGELFF. The CDR3 nucleotides read TGTGCCAGCACCCGACAGGGCACCGGGGAGCTGTTTTTT.

This rearrangement joins TRBV2 to TRBJ2-7, with TRBD1 matching 10 bases. The CDR3 consists of 13 residues. Germline loops: CDR1 SNHLY, CDR2 FYNNEI. V shed 6 bases, J shed 7 bases, and the junction held 6 bases outside the gene matches. CDR3 nucleotides: TGTGCCAGCAGAGGGACAGGGGAAGGAGAGCAGTACTTC. Its protein product is CASRGTGEGEQYF.

This clone was seen a single time. The chain carries TRBV20-1 and TRBJ2-5; TRBD1 matches 7 bases. Germline trimming cut 3 bases from V and 9 bases from J; bases unmatched to any gene: 7. CDR3 length: 12 amino acids. Germline lookup yields CDR1 DFQATT and CDR2 SNEGSKA (reference sequence). The CDR3 sequence: CSASYRGGPQYF. The CDR3 DNA is TGCAGTGCTAGTTACAGGGGTGGTCCCCAGTACTTC.

The gene calls are TRBV5-1 and TRBJ2-7, with a tentative D call TRBD1 (6 bases). The CDR3 is 12 residues long. Between the trimmed V and J ends, which lost 2 bases and 3 bases, there was a span of 6 bases. CDR1 and CDR2 (germline): SGHRS, YFSETQ. Written as DNA, the CDR3 is TGCGCCAGCAGCTTACAGGGCTACGAGCAGTACTTC. This sequence encodes CASSLQGYEQYF.